The table lists the clone carrying this T cell receptor (beta chain) with many counts. Its antigen is undetermined. The data were taken from a study of T cells in Graves' hyperthyroidism and ophthalmopathy. Study findings and constraints: Most clonotypes that expanded in the thyroid above 0.001 also showed up in blood.

The CDR3 totals 15 residues. Germline V lookup: CDR1 SNHLY, CDR2 FYNNEI. The V end lost 2 bases, the J end lost 5 bases, and 13 bases lay between the germline ends. Investigators excluded patients with uncontrolled infection, other autoimmune disease, pregnancy or lactation. Clinical symptoms, serum thyroxine, TRAb, thyroid ultrasound and orbital computed tomography established diagnosis. Isolation of PBMCs was performed on approximately 10 ml fresh peripheral blood. Amplified TCR beta CDR3 regions came from RNA transcripts. An initial round of RT-PCR targeting the TCR CDR3 relied on the HTBI primer set. TCRdb passed the multiplex PCR reads through MiXCR, listing each CDR3 protein once. This table holds about 500,000 distinct CDR3 sequences, approximately 15% found once.

The sequencing sample was made of blood. The genes are TRBV2 and TRBJ2-1; TRBD2 might be the D (7 bases). This TCR came from a woman between 18 and 30 years old with Graves' hyperthyroidism. The CDR3 region is CASSEFRGADNEQFF. CDR3 nucleotides: TGTGCCAGCAGTGAATTTCGGGGGGCTGACAATGAGCAGTTCTTC.